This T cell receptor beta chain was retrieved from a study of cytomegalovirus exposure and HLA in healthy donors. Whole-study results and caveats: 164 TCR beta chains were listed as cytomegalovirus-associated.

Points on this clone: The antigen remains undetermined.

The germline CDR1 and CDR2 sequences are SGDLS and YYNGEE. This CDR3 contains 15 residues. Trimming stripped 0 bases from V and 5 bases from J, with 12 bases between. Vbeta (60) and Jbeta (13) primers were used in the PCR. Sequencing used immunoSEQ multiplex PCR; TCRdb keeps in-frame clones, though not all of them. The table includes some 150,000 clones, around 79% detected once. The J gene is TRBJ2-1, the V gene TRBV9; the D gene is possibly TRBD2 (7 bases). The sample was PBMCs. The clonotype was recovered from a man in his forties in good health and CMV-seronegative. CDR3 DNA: TGTGCCAGCAGCGTAGCCCGGGGGGCCCACAATGAGCAGTTCTTC. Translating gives CASSVARGAHNEQFF.